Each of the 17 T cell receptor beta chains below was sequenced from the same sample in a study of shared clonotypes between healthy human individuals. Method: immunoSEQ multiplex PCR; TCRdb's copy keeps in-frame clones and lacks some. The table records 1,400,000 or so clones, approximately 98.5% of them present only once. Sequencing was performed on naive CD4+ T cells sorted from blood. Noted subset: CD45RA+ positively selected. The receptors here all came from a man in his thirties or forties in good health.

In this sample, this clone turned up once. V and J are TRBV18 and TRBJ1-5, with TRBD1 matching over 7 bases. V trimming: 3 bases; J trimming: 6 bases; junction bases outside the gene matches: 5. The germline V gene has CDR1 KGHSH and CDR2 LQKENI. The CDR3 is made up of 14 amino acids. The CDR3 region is CASSPQGEGQPQHF. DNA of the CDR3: TGTGCCAGCTCACCTCAGGGGGAGGGTCAGCCCCAGCATTTT.

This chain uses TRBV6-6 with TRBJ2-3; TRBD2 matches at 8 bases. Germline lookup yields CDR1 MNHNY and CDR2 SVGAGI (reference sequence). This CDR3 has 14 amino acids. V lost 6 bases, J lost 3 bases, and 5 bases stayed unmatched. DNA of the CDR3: TGTGCCAGCAGCCTCAGCGGGAGAACAGATACGCAGTATTTT. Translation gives CASSLSGRTDTQYF.

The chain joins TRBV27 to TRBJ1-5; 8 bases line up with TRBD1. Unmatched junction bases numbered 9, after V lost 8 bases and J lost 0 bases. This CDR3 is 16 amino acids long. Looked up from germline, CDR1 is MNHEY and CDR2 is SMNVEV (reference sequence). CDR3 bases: TGTGCCAGCTTGTTTACAGGGGGATATAGCAATCAGCCCCAGCATTTT. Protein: CASLFTGGYSNQPQHF.

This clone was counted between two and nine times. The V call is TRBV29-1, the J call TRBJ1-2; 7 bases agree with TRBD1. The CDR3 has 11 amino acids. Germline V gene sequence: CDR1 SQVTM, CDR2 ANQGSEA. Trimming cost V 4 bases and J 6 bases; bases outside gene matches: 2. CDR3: CSVGQGDGYTF. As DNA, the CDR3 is TGCAGCGTTGGACAGGGAGATGGCTACACCTTC.

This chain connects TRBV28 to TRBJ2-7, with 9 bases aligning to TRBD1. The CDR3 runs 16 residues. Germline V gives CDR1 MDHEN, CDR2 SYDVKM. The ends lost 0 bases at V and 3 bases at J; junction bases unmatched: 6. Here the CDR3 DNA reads TGTGCCAGCAGTTTATGGGGACAGGGAGGCCTCTACGAGCAGTACTTC. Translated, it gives CASSLWGQGGLYEQYF.

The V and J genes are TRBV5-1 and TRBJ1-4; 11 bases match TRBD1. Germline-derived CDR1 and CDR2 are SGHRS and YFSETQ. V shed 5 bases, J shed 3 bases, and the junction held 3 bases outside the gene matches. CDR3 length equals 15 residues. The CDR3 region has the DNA TGCGCCAGCAGTGGACAGGGGGCGGCTAATGAAAAACTGTTTTTT. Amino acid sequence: CASSGQGAANEKLFF.

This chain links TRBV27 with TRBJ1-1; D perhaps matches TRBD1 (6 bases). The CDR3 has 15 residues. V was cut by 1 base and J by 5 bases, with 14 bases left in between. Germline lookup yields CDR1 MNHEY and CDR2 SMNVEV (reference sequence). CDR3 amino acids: CASSLLAGGTTEAFF. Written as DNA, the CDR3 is TGTGCCAGCAGTTTATTGGCGGGGGGGACAACTGAAGCTTTCTTT.

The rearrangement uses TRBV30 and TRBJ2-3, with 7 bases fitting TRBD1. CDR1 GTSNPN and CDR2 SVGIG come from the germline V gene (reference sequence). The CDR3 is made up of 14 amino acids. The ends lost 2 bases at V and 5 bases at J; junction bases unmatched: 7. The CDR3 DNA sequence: TGTGCCTGGAGTCATGCAGGGGGATTAGATACGCAGTATTTT. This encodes CAWSHAGGLDTQYF.

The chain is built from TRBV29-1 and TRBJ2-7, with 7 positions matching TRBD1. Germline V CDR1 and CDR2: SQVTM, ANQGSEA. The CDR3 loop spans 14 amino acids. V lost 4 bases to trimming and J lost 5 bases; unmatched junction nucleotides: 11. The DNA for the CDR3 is TGCAGCGTTGCCGAAGGGGGCATATCCCACGAGCAGTACTTC. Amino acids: CSVAEGGISHEQYF.

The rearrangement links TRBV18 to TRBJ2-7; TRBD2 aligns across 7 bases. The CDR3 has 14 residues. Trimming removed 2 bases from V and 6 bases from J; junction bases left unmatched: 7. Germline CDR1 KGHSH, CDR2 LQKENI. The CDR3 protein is CASSPMAGAVEQYF. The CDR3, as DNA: TGTGCCAGCTCACCAATGGCGGGAGCAGTCGAGCAGTACTTC.

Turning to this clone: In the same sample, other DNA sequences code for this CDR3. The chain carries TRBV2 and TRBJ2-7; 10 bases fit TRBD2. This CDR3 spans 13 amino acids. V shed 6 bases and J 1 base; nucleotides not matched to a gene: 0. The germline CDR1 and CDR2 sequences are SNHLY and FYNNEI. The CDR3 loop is CASRTSGSYEQYF. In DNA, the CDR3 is TGTGCCAGCAGGACTAGCGGGTCCTACGAGCAGTACTTC.

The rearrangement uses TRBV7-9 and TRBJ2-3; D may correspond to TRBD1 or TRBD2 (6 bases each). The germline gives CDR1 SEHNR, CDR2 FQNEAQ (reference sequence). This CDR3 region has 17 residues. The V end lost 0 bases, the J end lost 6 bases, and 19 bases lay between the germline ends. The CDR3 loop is CASSLAQGTPESDTQYF. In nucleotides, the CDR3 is TGTGCCAGCAGCTTAGCGCAGGGGACTCCAGAGTCCGATACGCAGTATTTT. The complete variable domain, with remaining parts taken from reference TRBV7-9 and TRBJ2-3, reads DTGVSQNPRHKITKRGQNVTFRCDPISEHNRLYWYRQTLGQGPEFLTYFQNEAQLEKSRLLSDRFSAERPKGSFSTLEIQRTEQGDSAMYLCASSLAQGTPESDTQYFGPGTRLTVL.

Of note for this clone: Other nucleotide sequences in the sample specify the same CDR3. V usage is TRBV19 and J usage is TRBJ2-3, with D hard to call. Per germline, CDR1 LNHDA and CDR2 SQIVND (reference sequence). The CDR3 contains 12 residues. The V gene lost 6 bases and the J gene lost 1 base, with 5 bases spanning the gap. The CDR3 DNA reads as TGTGCCAGTAGCCTAGGCACAGATACGCAGTATTTT. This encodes CASSLGTDTQYF.

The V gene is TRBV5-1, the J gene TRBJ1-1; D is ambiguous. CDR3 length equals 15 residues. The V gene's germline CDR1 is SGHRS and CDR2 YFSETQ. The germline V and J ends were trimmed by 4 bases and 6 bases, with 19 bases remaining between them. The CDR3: CASSTRSQVGPEAFF. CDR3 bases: TGCGCCAGCAGCACCAGGTCCCAAGTAGGGCCTGAAGCTTTCTTT.

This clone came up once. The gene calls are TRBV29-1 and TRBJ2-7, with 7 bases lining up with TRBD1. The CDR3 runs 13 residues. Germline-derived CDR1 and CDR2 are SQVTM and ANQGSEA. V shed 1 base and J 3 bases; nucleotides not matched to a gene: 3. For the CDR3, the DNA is TGCAGCGTTGAAGGGACAGGTGTCTACGAGCAGTACTTC. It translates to CSVEGTGVYEQYF.

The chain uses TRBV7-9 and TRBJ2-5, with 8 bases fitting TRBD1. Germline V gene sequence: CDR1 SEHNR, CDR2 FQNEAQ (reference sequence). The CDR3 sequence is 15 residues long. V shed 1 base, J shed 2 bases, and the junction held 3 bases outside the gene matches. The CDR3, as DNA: TGTGCCAGCAGCTTAGTCAGGGGGCTTCAAGAGACCCAGTACTTC. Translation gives CASSLVRGLQETQYF.

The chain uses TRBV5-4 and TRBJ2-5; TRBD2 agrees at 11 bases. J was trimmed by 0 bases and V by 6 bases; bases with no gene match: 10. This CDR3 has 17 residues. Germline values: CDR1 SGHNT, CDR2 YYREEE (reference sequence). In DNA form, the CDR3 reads TGTGCCAGCACCTTCGCTAGCGGGGGGTATAACCAAGAGACCCAGTACTTC. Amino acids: CASTFASGGYNQETQYF. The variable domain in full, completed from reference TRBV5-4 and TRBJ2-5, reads ETGVTQSPTHLIKTRGQQVTLRCSSQSGHNTVSWYQQALGQGPQFIFQYYREEENGRGNFPPRFSGLQFPNYSSELNVNALELDDSALYLCASTFASGGYNQETQYFGPGTRLLVL.